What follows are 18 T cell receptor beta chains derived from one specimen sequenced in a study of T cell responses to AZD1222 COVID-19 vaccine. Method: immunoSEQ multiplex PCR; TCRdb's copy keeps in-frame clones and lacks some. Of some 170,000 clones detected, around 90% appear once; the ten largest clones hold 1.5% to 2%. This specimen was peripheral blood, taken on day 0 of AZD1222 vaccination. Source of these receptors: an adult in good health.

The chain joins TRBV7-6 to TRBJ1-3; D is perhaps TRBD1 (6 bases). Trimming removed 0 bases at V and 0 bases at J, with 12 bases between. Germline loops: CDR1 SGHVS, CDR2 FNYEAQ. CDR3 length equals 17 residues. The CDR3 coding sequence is TGTGCCAGCAGCTTAGCGATGCGGGGGCTCTCTGGAAACACCATATATTTT. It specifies CASSLAMRGLSGNTIYF.

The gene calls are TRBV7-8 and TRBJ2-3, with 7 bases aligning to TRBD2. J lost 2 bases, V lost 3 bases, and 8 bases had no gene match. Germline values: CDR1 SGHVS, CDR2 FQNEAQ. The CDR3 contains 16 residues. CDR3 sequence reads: CASSFTSSGFTDTQYF. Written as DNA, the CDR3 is TGTGCCAGCAGCTTCACTTCTAGCGGCTTCACAGATACGCAGTATTTT.

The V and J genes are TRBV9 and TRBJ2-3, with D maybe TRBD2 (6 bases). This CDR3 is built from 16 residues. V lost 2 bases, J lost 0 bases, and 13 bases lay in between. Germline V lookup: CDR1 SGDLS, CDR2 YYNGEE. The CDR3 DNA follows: TGTGCCAGCAGCGTGGGGCTGGGACTGAGCACAGATACGCAGTATTTT. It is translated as CASSVGLGLSTDTQYF.

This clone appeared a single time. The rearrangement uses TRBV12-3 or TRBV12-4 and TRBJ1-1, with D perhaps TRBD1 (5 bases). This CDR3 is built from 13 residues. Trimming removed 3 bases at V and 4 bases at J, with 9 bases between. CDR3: CASSFWQGTEAFF. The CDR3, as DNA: TGTGCCAGCAGTTTTTGGCAGGGCACTGAAGCTTTCTTT.

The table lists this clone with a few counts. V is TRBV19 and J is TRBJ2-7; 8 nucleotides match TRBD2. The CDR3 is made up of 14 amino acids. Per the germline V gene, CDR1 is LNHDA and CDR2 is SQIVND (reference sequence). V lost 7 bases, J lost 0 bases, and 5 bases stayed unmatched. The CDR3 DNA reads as TGTGCCAGTATGGATAGCGGGAACTCCTACGAGCAGTACTTC. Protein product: CASMDSGNSYEQYF.

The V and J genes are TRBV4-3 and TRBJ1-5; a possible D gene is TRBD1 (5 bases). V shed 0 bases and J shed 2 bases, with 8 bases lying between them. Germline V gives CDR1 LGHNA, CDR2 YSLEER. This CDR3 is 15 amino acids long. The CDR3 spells CASSQDGGGNQPQHF. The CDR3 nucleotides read TGCGCCAGCAGCCAAGATGGGGGGGGCAATCAGCCCCAGCATTTT.

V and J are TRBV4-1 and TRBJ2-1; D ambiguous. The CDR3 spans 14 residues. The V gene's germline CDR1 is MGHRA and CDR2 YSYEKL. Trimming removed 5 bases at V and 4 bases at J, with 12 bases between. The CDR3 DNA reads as TGCGCCAGCAGCGTAATTAGGGCTTACAATGAGCAGTTCTTC. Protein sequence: CASSVIRAYNEQFF.

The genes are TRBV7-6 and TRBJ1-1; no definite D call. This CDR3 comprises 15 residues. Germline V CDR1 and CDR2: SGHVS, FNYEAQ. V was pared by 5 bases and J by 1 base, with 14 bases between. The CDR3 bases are TGTGCCAGCAGCCCGACGAGGACGGGGAACACTGAAGCTTTCTTT. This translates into CASSPTRTGNTEAFF.

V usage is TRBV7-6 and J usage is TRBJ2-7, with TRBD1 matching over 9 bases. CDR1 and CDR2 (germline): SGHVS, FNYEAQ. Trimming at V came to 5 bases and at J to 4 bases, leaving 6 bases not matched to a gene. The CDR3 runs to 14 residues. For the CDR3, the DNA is TGTGCCAGCAGCGCTACAGGGGGCAGGTACGAGCAGTACTTC. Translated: CASSATGGRYEQYF.

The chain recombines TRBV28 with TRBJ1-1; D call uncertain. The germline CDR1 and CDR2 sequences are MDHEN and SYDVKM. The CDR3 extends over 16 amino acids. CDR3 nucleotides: TGTGGGACGGATGCCTCGGGAAACGCAGGCTACACTGAAGCTTTCTTT. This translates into CGTDASGNAGYTEAFF.

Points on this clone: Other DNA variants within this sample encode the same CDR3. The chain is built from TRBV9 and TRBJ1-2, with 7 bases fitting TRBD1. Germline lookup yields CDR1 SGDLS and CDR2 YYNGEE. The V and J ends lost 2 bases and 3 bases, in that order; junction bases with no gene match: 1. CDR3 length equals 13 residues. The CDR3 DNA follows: TGTGCCAGCAGCGTCGGGACAGACTATGGCTACACCTTC. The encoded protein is CASSVGTDYGYTF.

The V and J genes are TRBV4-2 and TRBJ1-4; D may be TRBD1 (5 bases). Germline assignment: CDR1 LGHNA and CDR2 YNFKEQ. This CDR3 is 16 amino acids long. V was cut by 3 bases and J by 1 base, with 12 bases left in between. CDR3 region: CASSQPQGVTNEKLFF. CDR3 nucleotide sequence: TGTGCCAGCAGCCAGCCCCAGGGAGTAACTAATGAAAAACTGTTTTTT.

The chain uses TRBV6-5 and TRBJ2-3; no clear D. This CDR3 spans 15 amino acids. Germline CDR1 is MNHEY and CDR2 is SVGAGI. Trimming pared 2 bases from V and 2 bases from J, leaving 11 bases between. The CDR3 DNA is TGTGCCAGCAGTTACAAGCGTCAGAACACAGATACGCAGTATTTT. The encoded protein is CASSYKRQNTDTQYF.

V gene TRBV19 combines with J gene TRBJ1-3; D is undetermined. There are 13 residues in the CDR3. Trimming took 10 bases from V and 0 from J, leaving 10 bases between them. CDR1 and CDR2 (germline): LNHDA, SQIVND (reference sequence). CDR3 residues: CAIRPNSGNTIYF. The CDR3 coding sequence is TGTGCCATACGACCAAACTCTGGAAACACCATATATTTT.

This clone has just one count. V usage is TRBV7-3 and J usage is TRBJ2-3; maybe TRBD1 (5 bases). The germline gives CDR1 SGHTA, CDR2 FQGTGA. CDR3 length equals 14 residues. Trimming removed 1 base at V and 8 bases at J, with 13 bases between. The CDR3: CASSLSQGAGTQYF. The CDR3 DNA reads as TGTGCCAGCAGCTTAAGTCAGGGCGCCGGTACGCAGTATTTT.

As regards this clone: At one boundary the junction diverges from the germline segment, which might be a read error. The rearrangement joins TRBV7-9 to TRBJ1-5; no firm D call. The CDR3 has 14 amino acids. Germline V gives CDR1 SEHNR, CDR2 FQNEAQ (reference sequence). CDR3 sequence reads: CASSLTGQNQSQHF. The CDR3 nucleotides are TGTGCCAGCAGCCTTACGGGCCAGAATCAGTCCCAGCATTTT.

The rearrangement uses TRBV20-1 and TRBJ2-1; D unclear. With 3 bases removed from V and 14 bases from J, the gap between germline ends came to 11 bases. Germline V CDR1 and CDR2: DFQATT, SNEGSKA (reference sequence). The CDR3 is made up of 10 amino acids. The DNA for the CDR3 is TGCAGTGCTAGGGACGTAGGAGAGTTCTTC. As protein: CSARDVGEFF.

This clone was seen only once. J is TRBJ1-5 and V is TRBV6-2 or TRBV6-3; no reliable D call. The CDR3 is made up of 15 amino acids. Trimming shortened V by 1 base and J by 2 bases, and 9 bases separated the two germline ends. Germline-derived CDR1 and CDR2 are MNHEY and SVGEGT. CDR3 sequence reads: CASSYWGNGNQPQHF. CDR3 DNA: TGTGCCAGCAGTTACTGGGGAAACGGCAATCAGCCCCAGCATTTT.